This passage covers 2 T cell receptor beta chains from one sample sequenced in a study of tumor-infiltrating lymphocytes in primary liver carcinoma. Unsorted whole blood yielded blood RNA, and germline DNA was extracted as well. TCR beta cDNA was prepared out of roughly 520 ng total RNA by means of a constant-region primer. What produced the TCR beta libraries was three nested multiplex PCR rounds using slightly modified ARM-PCR. In the first two PCR rounds, TRBV1-TRBV30 forward primers were paired with a C-beta reverse primer, and each round lasted roughly 10 cycles. TCRdb fed the multiplex PCR reads into MiXCR, producing one record per CDR3 protein. In the table there are hundreds of thousands of distinct CDR3 sequences, nearly 60% of which are singletons. The sample was peripheral blood. The receptors here all came from a woman aged 25 to 39 with primary liver carcinoma and hepatitis B virus infection.

This clonotype was counted between two and nine times. This chain connects TRBV4-3 to TRBJ1-5, with 10 bases fitting TRBD1. This CDR3 spans 18 amino acids. V gave up 3 bases and J gave up 5 bases; unmatched junction bases: 13. Germline V gives CDR1 LGHNA, CDR2 YSLEER. DNA for the CDR3: TGCGCCAGCAGCCAGACGACGCCGGGACAGGGGCACTATCAGCCCCAGCATTTT. The encoded protein is CASSQTTPGQGHYQPQHF.

The chain is built from TRBV6-5 and TRBJ2-7; D is possibly TRBD2 (6 bases). The V end lost 8 bases, the J end lost 3 bases, and 20 bases lay between the germline ends. CDR3 length: 15 residues. Germline-derived CDR1 and CDR2 are MNHEY and SVGAGI. The CDR3 DNA follows: TGTGCCAGCTGTGGTTCAGGGATGGAGGGCTACGAGCAGTACTTC. Translation gives CASCGSGMEGYEQYF.